The next 11 T cell receptor beta chains were all read from a single sample in a study of beta chain features in type 1 diabetes. Sequencing targeted expressed TCRB transcripts, as all isolated RNA had been reverse transcribed. The data were produced by immunoSEQ multiplex PCR, yet TCRdb's version contains in-frame clones alone and is incomplete. This sample carries more than 350,000 clones, roughly 11% of them seen once, and the ten largest clones take about 0.042%. Input material: naive CD4+ T cells from blood. All receptors derive from a woman younger than 35 in good health.

V is TRBV5-1 and J is TRBJ2-3, with TRBD2 as a possible D gene (6 bases). The CDR3 is made up of 14 amino acids. Germline V CDR1 and CDR2: SGHRS, YFSETQ. Trimming shortened V by 1 base and J by 5 bases, and 11 bases separated the two germline ends. The CDR3 reads CASSLTGVKDTQYF. CDR3 nucleotides: TGCGCCAGCAGCTTGACGGGAGTGAAAGATACGCAGTATTTT.

The chain links TRBV11-3 to TRBJ1-1; D is uncertain. Trimming pared 1 base from V and 1 base from J, leaving 7 bases between. Germline CDR1 and CDR2: SGHNT and YENEEA. The CDR3 contains 14 residues. In DNA form, the CDR3 reads TGTGCCAGCAGCTTAGCTGCGGGGAACACTGAAGCTTTCTTT. This sequence encodes CASSLAAGNTEAFF. The full variable domain, rest sourced from reference TRBV11-3 and TRBJ1-1, is EAGVVQSPRYKIIEKKQPVAFWCNPISGHNTLYWYLQNLGQGPELLIRYENEEAVDDSQLPKDRFSAERLKGVDSTLKIQPAELGDSAVYLCASSLAAGNTEAFFGQGTRLTVV.

The chain links TRBV30 to TRBJ2-7; weak D call: TRBD2 (7 bases). The CDR3 runs to 15 residues. Germline lookup yields CDR1 GTSNPN and CDR2 SVGIG (reference sequence). Trimming cost V 3 bases and J 2 bases, with 17 bases left between them. CDR3 protein: CAWRRGGGDPYEQYF. Here the CDR3 DNA reads TGTGCCTGGAGACGAGGGGGAGGGGATCCCTACGAGCAGTACTTC.

This clone showed up just a few times. This rearrangement joins TRBV28 to TRBJ1-5; 7 positions match TRBD1. This CDR3 has 17 residues. V lost 4 bases, J lost 0 bases, and 9 bases stayed unmatched. From germline, CDR1 is MDHEN and CDR2 SYDVKM. The CDR3 bases are TGTGCCAGCAGTTCCCCGGGACAGAGTTATAGCAATCAGCCCCAGCATTTT. This codes for CASSSPGQSYSNQPQHF.

This chain joins TRBV27 and TRBJ2-7, with a tentative D call TRBD1 (5 bases). This CDR3 is 13 amino acids long. Trimming pared 5 bases from V and 4 bases from J, leaving 12 bases between. Looked up from germline, CDR1 is MNHEY and CDR2 is SMNVEV (reference sequence). The CDR3: CASSRTNKYEQYV. As DNA, the CDR3 is TGTGCCAGCAGTCGGACAAACAAATACGAGCAGTACGTC.

V usage is TRBV2 and J usage is TRBJ1-5, with D unclear. This CDR3 contains 12 residues. Germline CDR1 and CDR2: SNHLY and FYNNEI. V was shortened by 6 bases and J by 9 bases, with 12 bases between the two germline ends. The CDR3 loop is CASRVDSRPQHF. CDR3 coding DNA: TGTGCCAGCAGGGTCGACTCAAGGCCCCAGCATTTT.

The V and J genes are TRBV30 and TRBJ1-3; D not certain. CDR1 is GTSNPN and CDR2 is SVGIG in the germline V gene (reference sequence). This CDR3 is built from 13 residues. V lost 0 bases to trimming and J lost 0 bases, with 3 bases between them. The CDR3 DNA follows: TGTGCCTGGAGTGTACACTCTGGAAACACCATATATTTT. Residues: CAWSVHSGNTIYF.

The chain uses TRBV5-1 and TRBJ2-7, with 9 bases aligning to TRBD1. The CDR3 has 14 amino acids. Germline trimming cut 5 bases from V and 7 bases from J; bases unmatched to any gene: 10. Germline V gene data show CDR1 as SGHRS and CDR2 as YFSETQ. CDR3 nucleotide sequence: TGCGCCAGCAGAGAGGGACAGGGAAGAGGAGAGCAGTACTTC. It specifies CASREGQGRGEQYF.

This clone was seen more than once but under ten times. The rearrangement links TRBV25-1 to TRBJ2-2, with a tentative D call TRBD2 (6 bases). The ends were cut back, 6 bases at V and 2 bases at J, with 10 bases in the middle. The CDR3 extends over 14 amino acids. Germline V gene sequence: CDR1 MGHDK, CDR2 SYGVNS. The CDR3 reads CASRRAGNTGELFF. Written as DNA, the CDR3 is TGTGCCAGCAGGCGGGCGGGAAACACCGGGGAGCTGTTTTTT.

The rearrangement links TRBV7-9 to TRBJ2-3, with D possibly TRBD2 on 5 matching bases. CDR3 length: 16 amino acids. Germline CDR1 and CDR2: SEHNR and FQNEAQ (reference sequence). V was pared by 5 bases and J by 1 base, with 16 bases between. This chain's CDR3 is CASSPQLGLGTDTQYF. As DNA, the CDR3 is TGTGCCAGCAGCCCCCAACTAGGTTTGGGCACAGATACGCAGTATTTT.

This clone was counted between two and nine times. The V call is TRBV27, the J call TRBJ2-5; 7 positions agree with TRBD1. CDR3 size: 15 residues. V lost 7 bases and J lost 1; bases outside the gene matches: 9. Germline CDR1 and CDR2: MNHEY and SMNVEV (reference sequence). The CDR3 DNA follows: TGTGCCAGCAAGGTCGGACAGGCATCCCAAGAGACCCAGTACTTC. Its translation: CASKVGQASQETQYF.